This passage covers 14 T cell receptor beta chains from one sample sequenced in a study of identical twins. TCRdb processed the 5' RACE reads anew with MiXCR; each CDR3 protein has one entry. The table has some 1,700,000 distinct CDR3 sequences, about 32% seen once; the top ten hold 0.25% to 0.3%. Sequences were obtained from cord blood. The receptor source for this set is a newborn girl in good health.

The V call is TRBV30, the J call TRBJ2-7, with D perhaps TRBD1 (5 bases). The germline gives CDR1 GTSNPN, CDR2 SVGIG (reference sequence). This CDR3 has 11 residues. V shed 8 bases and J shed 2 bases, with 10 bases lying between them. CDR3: CAATTAYEQYF. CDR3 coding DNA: TGTGCCGCTACGACAGCCTACGAGCAGTACTTC.

The CDR3 nucleotides read TGTGCCAGCAGTTTACGACGAGTCCGCACCGGGGAGCTGTTTTTT. It is translated as CASSLRRVRTGELFF. This chain links TRBV12-3 or TRBV12-4 with TRBJ2-2; D is ambiguous. V was cut by 2 bases and J by 4 bases, with 11 bases left in between. The CDR3 runs to 15 residues.

The chain's CDR3 is CAISESGVNMCQPQHF. In DNA, the CDR3 is TGTGCCATCAGTGAGTCTGGTGTAAACATGTGTCAGCCCCAGCATTTT. The chain recombines TRBV10-3 with TRBJ1-5; D uncertain. The CDR3 is 16 amino acids. Trimming took off 0 bases at V and 6 bases at J, with 15 bases between the two ends. Looked up from germline, CDR1 is ENHRY and CDR2 is SYGVKD.

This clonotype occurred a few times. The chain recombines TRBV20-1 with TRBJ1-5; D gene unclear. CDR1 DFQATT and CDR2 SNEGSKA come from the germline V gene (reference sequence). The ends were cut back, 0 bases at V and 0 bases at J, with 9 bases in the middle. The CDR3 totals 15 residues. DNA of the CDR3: TGCAGTGCTAGAGATCCCCGACCTAGCAATCAGCCCCAGCATTTT. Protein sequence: CSARDPRPSNQPQHF.

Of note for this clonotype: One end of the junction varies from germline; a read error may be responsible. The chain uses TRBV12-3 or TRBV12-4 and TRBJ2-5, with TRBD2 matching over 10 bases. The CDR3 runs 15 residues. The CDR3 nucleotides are TGTGGCAGCAGAACAAGCGGGGGGGCCTACAATGAGCAGTACTTC. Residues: CGSRTSGGAYNEQYF.

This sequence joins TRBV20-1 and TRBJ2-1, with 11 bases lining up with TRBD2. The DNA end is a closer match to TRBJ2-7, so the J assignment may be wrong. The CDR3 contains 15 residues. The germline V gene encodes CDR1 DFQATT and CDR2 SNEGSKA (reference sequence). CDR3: CSASLAGGAYNEQYF. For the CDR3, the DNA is TGCAGTGCTAGCCTAGCGGGGGGCGCGTACAATGAGCAGTACTTC.

The CDR3 sequence is CSASRHRGRGETQYF. The CDR3 DNA reads TGCAGTGCTAGCCGCCACAGGGGGCGGGGGGAGACCCAGTACTTC. The genes are TRBV20-1 and TRBJ2-5; 9 nucleotides align to TRBD1. With 3 bases clipped from V and 5 bases from J, the junction kept 10 bases outside the gene matches. The CDR3 loop spans 15 amino acids. The germline V gene has CDR1 DFQATT and CDR2 SNEGSKA (reference sequence).

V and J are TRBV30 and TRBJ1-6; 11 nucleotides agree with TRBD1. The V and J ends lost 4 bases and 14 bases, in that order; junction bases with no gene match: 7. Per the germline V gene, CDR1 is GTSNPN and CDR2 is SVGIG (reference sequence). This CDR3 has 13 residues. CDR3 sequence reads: CAWMDRGPTTLHF. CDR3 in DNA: TGTGCCTGGATGGACAGGGGGCCCACCACCCTCCACTTT.

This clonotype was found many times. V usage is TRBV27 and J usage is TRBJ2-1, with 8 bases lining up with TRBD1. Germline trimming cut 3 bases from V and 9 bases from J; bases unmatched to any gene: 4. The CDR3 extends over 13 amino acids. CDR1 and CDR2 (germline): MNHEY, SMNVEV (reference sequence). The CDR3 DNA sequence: TGTGCCAGCAGTTTGGGCAGGGGGCTTGAGCAGTTCTTC. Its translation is CASSLGRGLEQFF.

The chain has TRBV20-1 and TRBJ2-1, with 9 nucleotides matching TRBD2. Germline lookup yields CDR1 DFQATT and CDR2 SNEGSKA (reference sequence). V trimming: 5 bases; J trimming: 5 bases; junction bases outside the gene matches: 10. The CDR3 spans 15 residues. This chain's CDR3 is CSASDRLAEDNEQFF. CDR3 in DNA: TGCAGTGCTTCCGATCGACTAGCGGAGGACAATGAGCAGTTCTTC.

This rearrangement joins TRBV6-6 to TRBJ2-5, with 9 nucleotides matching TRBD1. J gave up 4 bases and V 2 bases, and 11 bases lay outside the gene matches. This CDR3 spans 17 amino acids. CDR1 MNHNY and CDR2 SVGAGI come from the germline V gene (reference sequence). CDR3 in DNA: TGTGCCAGCAGTTACATTCGCGGGACAGGGAATTTAGAGACCCAGTACTTC. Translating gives CASSYIRGTGNLETQYF.

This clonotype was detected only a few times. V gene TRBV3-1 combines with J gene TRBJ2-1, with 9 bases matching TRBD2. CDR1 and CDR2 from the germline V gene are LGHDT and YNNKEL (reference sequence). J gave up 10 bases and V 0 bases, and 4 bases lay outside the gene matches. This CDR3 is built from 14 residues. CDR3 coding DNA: TGTGCCAGCAGCCAAGAAGGCGGGAGGGACGAGCAGTTCTTC. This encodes CASSQEGGRDEQFF.

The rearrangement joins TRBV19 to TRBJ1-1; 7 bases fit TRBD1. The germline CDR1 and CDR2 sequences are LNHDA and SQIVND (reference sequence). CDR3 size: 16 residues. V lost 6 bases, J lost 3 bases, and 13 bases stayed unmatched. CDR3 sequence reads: CASRRDTTGYDTEAFF. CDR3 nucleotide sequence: TGTGCCAGTAGAAGAGACACGACAGGGTACGACACTGAAGCTTTCTTT.

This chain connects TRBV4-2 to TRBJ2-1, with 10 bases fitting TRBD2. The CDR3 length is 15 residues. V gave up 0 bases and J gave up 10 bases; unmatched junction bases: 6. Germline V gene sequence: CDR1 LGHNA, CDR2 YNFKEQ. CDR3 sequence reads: CASSQEASGRYEQFF. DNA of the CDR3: TGTGCCAGCAGCCAAGAGGCTAGCGGGAGATACGAGCAGTTCTTC.